This T cell receptor (beta chain) is from a study of shared clonotypes between healthy human individuals (dated by TCRdb to 2018 to 2021). Study-level background: A couple of women and a few men aged 18 to 49 years were included in the cohort. For each donor, CD4 naive and CD4 memory were each run on three plates, CD8 naive on two plates, and CD8 memory on one plate. To estimate repertoire size and how much clonotype sharing occurs between individuals, the study deeply sequenced the blood TCR repertoires of roughly 5 healthy adults. To increase sequencing depth and limit assay-specific biases, TCR repertoire library preparation and sequencing were carried out by different laboratories using diverse techniques. Per donor, leukapheresis produced somewhere between about 0.94 and 10 billion PBMCs. Overall study outcomes, separate from this receptor: Estimated clonotype richness was generally larger for naive than for memory subsets. Pairwise subsampling indicated that sequencing depth was expected to affect the degree of clonotype sharing among donors. The small number of donors limited the genetic and exposure-history diversity represented. Higher generation probabilities were observed for clonotypes shared by all four sorted-subset donors than for non-shared clonotypes. Incomplete sequencing was indicated by rarefaction of sorted-subset datasets, despite the large sequencing depth. When a handful of donors were compared, the shared fraction of clonotypes was about 5.5% for naive CD4, more than 3% for naive CD8, 2% to 2.5% for memory CD4, and 0.4% for memory CD8. Sampling was limited to blood, and TCR repertoires in tissue likely differ from TCR repertoires in blood.

The CDR3 contains 13 residues, cysteine and phenylalanine counted. CDR3 DNA is the only sequence kept; it has 39 bases, read in frame from the first base. Reading the germline V gene gives CDR1 LGHNA and CDR2 YNFKEQ. V drops 8 bases and J drops 2 bases, leaving 13 bases in between. CD8 naive samples were obtained by positive selection for CCR7 among CD45RO-negative cells, yielding a CD45RA+CCR7+ population from which TemRA cells were excluded. The donors were healthy, HIV-negative adults who had no recently reported acute infections or vaccinations. All donors were Caucasian adults living in Nashville, Tennessee, USA. After blood collection by leukapheresis, PBMCs were isolated using Ficoll-Histopaque density gradient centrifugation and then cryopreserved in the vapor phase of liquid nitrogen. Analytical flow cytometry was used to check the purity and quantity of every magnetically sorted T cell population. Genomic DNA was isolated from each sorted fraction and quantified by UV absorbance on a Nanodrop 2000c.

TCR CDR3 regions were amplified from genomic DNA by multiplex PCR using the deep immunoSEQ assay. Extracted genomic DNA from each cell subset was spread evenly across all wells of several immunoSEQ 96-well plates, with each plate serving as a replicate. For sorted subsets, each replicate PCR was loaded with 200 ng genomic DNA, equivalent to 30,000 to 35,000 T cell genomes. Purified libraries were quantified with a Qubit 3.0 fluorometer, sized on a Bioanalyzer 2100, and re-quantified with the KAPA Library Quantification kit. Every immunoSEQ 96-well plate was sequenced on a dedicated single-read 150-cycle Illumina NextSeq 550 flow cell. Per the source publication's procedure: Because the immunoSEQ output included only junctional sequences and no quality scores, the filtering could not be the same as the filtering used for full-length reads. Sequences were annotated with PyIR, a Python wrapper for IgBLAST v1.9, and V/J genes and CDR3 were assigned using IMGT germline references. Any read was removed if the V/J assignment was weak (E-value above 1e-6), the CDR3 was missing, or the read contained stop codons, out-of-frame junctions, or ambiguous translated residues. A V3J clonotype was defined by an identical inferred V gene, J gene, and CDR3 amino acid sequence. Percentage overlap between repertoires was computed as shared unique clonotypes divided by the size of the smaller repertoire. Repertoire richness was assessed with RTK rarefaction, the Chao1 estimator, and Recon v2.1 estimates of unobserved clonotypes. OLGA was used to compute generation probabilities for all TCRbeta clonotypes that the gDNA method yielded from a few donors. TCRdb provides this immuneACCESS table in a form limited to in-frame rearrangements. Some clones are lacking; in checked studies, under half of them reflect an unresolved V gene, and why the rest are absent is not known. The DNA was the basis for D and trimming; V, J and clone size are from that table. For this sample there are around 2,000,000 clones; about 93% appear just once. The top ten clones comprise roughly 1.7% of the sample.

Notes on this clone: Its antigen remains undetermined. Nothing much larger sits one base from this clone, and base qualities are not available.

The source is a man aged 18 to 35 in good health. Some clones in this sample may be carry-over from other donors' samples. The sequenced sample was naive CD8+ T cells from PBMCs. This sample's cell subset or site label indicates: CD45RA+CCR7+. This chain is built from TRBV4-2 and TRBJ2-7; TRBD2 is a weak D gene call, 6 bases matching. The nucleotides read TGTGCCAGCCGGGACTTGGGGGCCTACGAGCAGTACTTC. It encodes CASRDLGAYEQYF.